The source of this TCR beta chain is a study of Ad26.COV2.S vaccination and SARS-CoV-2 variants. The study's findings and limits: Substantial breadth in spike-specific CD8+ and CD4+ T cell responses was reportedly seen after vaccination. Among vaccine recipients, spike-specific TCR breadth exceeded that of placebo recipients.

Produced via immunoSEQ multiplex PCR; TCRdb's table is partial and in-frame only. This table has roughly 700,000 clones, roughly 90% appearing once. Described treatment: around 19 received Ad26.COV2.S at low or high dose, single or two shots; several received placebo; per-sample allocation not given. Specimen acquisition occurred on day 63 following the initial vaccine or placebo injection. The individual, an adult aged 18-55 years, was a donor in Boston. The germline V gene encodes CDR1 KGHSH and CDR2 LQKENI. There are 16 residues in the CDR3. Trimming took 3 bases from V and 6 from J; bases not matched to a gene: 6. With respect to this clone: What it binds is not known.

The sequence derives from a person between 18 and 65 years old who received the Ad26.COV2.S COVID-19 vaccine or a placebo. The chain recombines TRBV18 with TRBJ2-2; 11 positions agree with TRBD2. The sequencing here drew on peripheral blood, taken in a trial of Ad26.COV2.S vaccine versus placebo. CDR3 sequence (DNA): TGTGCCAGCTCACCCACTAGCGGGGGCGGAGCCGGGGAGCTGTTTTTT. Translation gives CASSPTSGGGAGELFF.